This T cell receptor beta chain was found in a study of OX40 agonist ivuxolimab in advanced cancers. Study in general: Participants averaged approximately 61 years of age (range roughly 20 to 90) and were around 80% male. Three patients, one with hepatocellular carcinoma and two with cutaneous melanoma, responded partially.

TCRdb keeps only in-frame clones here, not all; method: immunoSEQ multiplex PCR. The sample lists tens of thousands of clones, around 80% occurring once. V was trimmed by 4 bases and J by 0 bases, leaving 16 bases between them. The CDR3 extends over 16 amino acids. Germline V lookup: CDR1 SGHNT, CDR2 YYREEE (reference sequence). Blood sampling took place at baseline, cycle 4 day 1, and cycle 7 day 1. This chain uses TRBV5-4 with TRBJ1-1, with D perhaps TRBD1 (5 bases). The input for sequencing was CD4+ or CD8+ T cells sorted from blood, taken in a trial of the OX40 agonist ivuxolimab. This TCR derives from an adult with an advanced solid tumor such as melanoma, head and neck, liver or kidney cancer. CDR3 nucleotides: TGTGCCAGCAGCCCCTCTCCGGGGGTGGTGAACACTGAAGCTTTCTTT. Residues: CASSPSPGVVNTEAFF.